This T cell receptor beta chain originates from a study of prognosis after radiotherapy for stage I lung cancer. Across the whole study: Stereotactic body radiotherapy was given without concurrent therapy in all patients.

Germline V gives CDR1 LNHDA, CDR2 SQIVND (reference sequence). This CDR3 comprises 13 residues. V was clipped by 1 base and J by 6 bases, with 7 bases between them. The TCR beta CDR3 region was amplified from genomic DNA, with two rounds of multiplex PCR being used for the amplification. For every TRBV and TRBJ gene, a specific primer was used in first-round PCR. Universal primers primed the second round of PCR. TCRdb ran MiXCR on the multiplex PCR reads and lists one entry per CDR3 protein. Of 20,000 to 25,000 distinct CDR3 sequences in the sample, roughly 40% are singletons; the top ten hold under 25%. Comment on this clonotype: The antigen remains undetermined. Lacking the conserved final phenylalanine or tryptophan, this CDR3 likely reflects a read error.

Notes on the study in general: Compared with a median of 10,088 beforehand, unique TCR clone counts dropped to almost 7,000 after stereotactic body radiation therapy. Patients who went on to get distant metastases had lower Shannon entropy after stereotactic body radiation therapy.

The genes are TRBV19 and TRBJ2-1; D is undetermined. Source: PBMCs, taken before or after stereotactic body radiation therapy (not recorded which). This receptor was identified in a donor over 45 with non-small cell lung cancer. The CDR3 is CASSIGSPNEQFL. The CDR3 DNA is TGTGCCAGTAGTATAGGGTCCCCCAATGAGCAGTTCCTC.